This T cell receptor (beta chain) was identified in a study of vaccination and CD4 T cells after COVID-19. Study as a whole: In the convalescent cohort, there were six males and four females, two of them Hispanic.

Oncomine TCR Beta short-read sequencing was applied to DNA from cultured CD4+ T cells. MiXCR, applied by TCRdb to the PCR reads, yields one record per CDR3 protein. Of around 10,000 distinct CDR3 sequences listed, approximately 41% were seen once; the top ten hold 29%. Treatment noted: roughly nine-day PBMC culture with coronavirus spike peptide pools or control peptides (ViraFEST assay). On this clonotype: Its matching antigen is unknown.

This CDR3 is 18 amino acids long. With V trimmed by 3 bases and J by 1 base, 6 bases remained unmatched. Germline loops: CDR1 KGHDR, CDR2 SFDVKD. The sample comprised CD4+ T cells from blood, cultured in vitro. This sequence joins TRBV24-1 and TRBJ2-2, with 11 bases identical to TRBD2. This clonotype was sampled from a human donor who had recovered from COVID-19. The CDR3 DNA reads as TGTGCCACCAGTGATGTTATGGGGACTAGCGGGAACACCGGGGAGCTGTTTTTT. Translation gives CATSDVMGTSGNTGELFF.